These 11 T cell receptor beta chains originate from one sample sequenced in a study of T cells in women clearing cervical HPV infection. Assay used: immunoSEQ multiplex PCR; TCRdb lists only in-frame clones, some missing. Reported are about 48,000 clones; the ten largest clones contain roughly 1.5%. Sequencing was done on a sample of blood buffy coat. The receptors derive from a woman aged 18 to 75 with a cervical HPV16 infection that either progressed to CIN3+ or cleared (not recorded which).

Details on this clone: The observed sequence ends 3 residues before the CDR3 terminus, with the missing tail filled in from the germline J gene. The chain carries TRBV5-6 and TRBJ1-3; weak D call: TRBD1 (5 bases). Trimming removed 2 bases from V and 7 bases from J, with 16 bases in between. Germline assignment: CDR1 SGHDT and CDR2 YYEEEE. This CDR3 contains 15 residues. Partial CDR3 DNA: TGTGCCAGCAGCTTCTACAGGTCAGACGAGAACACC. It translates to CASSFYRSDENT. The full CDR3 sequence reads CASSFYRSDENTIYF.

With regard to this clone: The missing CDR3 end, 3 residues past where the read stops, is filled in from the germline J gene. The chain employs TRBV7-2 and TRBJ1-5; weak D call: TRBD1 (5 bases). V dropped 2 bases and J dropped 7 bases, with 15 bases sitting between them. The CDR3 has 15 residues. Germline V gene lookup returns CDR1 SGHTA and CDR2 FQGNSA. Here the CDR3 reads CASSLQGGLGQPQHF. The sequenced part of the CDR3 DNA is TGTGCCAGCAGCTTACAGGGAGGCCTGGGGCAGCCC.

Worth noting for this clone: The read falls 3 residues short of the CDR3 end, and the missing part is taken from the germline J gene. The chain is built from TRBV28 and TRBJ2-7, with 7 bases aligning to TRBD1. V lost 4 bases to trimming and J lost 0 bases; unmatched junction nucleotides: 9. The germline V gene encodes CDR1 MDHEN and CDR2 SYDVKM. The CDR3 contains 16 residues. CDR3 sequence reads: CASSSNRDSLSYEQYF. Incomplete CDR3 DNA: TGTGCCAGCAGTTCGAACCGGGACAGCCTCTCCTACGAG.

With respect to this clone: The read is 3 residues too short to cover the CDR3 end, so that end is filled in from the germline J gene. The V and J genes are TRBV7-3 and TRBJ2-3; 7 bases fit TRBD2. The CDR3 is 15 amino acids. Germline V gene lookup returns CDR1 SGHTA and CDR2 FQGTGA. With 5 bases clipped from V and 2 bases from J, the junction kept 7 bases outside the gene matches. The chain's CDR3 is CASSPSGAYTDTQYF. CDR3 DNA, as far as it was read: TGTGCCAGCAGCCCCAGCGGGGCCTACACAGATACG.

About this clone itself: The missing CDR3 end, 3 residues past where the read stops, is filled in from the germline J gene. The chain recombines TRBV19 with TRBJ1-1; D is possibly TRBD1 (5 bases). Germline V gene lookup returns CDR1 LNHDA and CDR2 SQIVND (reference sequence). Trimming shortened V by 3 bases and J by 5 bases, and 13 bases separated the two germline ends. The CDR3 covers 14 residues. CDR3: CASSIRRDRTEAFF. The covered CDR3 bases are TGTGCCAGTAGTATCCGCAGGGATAGGACTGAA.

Concerning this clone: Other DNA variants within this sample encode the same CDR3. The CDR3 loop reads CASSPGRDQPQHF. The CDR3 bases that were read are TGTGCCAGCAGCCCCGGTAGGGATCAGCCC. The V and J genes are TRBV7-8 and TRBJ1-5; D not certain. Read sequence stops 3 residues before the CDR3 end, and the germline J gene provides the missing end. Germline assignment: CDR1 SGHVS and CDR2 FQNEAQ. The CDR3 extends over 13 amino acids. V shed 5 bases and J shed 5 bases, with 10 bases lying between them.

Concerning this clone itself: The read falls 3 residues short of the CDR3 end, and the missing part is taken from the germline J gene. J is TRBJ2-7 and V is TRBV18, with 7 bases lining up with TRBD2. Trimming at V came to 2 bases and at J to 2 bases, leaving 3 bases not matched to a gene. Germline V CDR1 and CDR2: KGHSH, LQKENI. The CDR3 totals 14 residues. The part of the CDR3 DNA that was read is TGTGCCAGCTCACCAAGCGGGACCCCCTACGAG. This sequence encodes CASSPSGTPYE. The CDR3, in full, reads CASSPSGTPYEQYF.

In the case of this clone: The sequenced fragment ends 3 residues before the CDR3 boundary, so the rest is inferred from the germline J gene. V usage is TRBV28 and J usage is TRBJ1-5; the D gene is possibly TRBD1 (5 bases). The CDR3 contains 12 residues. With 5 bases removed from V and 9 bases from J, the gap between germline ends came to 11 bases. CDR1 and CDR2 (germline): MDHEN, SYDVKM. The CDR3 bases that were read are TGTGCCAGCAGTCGAACGCAGGGGCCC. It codes for CASSRTQGP. The complete CDR3 reads CASSRTQGPQHF.

Concerning this clone: The DNA ends 3 residues before the CDR3 does, and the rest of the CDR3 is filled in from the germline J gene. V usage is TRBV20-1 and J usage is TRBJ2-3; perhaps D is TRBD1 or TRBD2 (5 bases each). Trimming removed 1 base from V and 7 bases from J, with 12 bases in between. The CDR3 is made up of 13 amino acids. CDR1 is DFQATT and CDR2 is SNEGSKA in the germline V gene (reference sequence). The chain's CDR3 is CSARGRGVHTQYF. CDR3 DNA (partial): TGCAGTGCTAGAGGGCGAGGGGTCCATACG.

To note about this clone: The sequence runs out 3 residues before the end of the CDR3; the remainder is reconstructed from the germline J gene. The genes are TRBV5-4 and TRBJ1-4; possibly TRBD1 for D (6 bases). This CDR3 contains 15 residues. Germline assignment: CDR1 SGHNT and CDR2 YYREEE (reference sequence). V was cut by 4 bases and J by 7 bases, with 17 bases left in between. CDR3 DNA (partial): TGTGCCAGCAGCAAGCAGACAGGTTTTAGTGAAAAA. Translating it yields CASSKQTGFSEK. The complete CDR3 reads CASSKQTGFSEKLFF.

Remarks on this clone: The read terminates 3 residues ahead of where the CDR3 ends, so the germline J gene completes it. The chain has TRBV20-1 and TRBJ2-7; no definite D call. Germline CDR1 and CDR2: DFQATT and SNEGSKA (reference sequence). The ends were cut back, 4 bases at V and 0 bases at J, with 13 bases in the middle. This CDR3 has 14 amino acids. CDR3 sequence: CSATSVLISYEQYF. The CDR3 DNA, read in part, is TGCAGTGCTACCTCGGTCCTCATCTCCTACGAG.